The T cell receptor (beta chain) under discussion was sequenced for a study of blood T cell repertoires in COVID-19. In the study overall: Material from acute and convalescent COVID-19 was sourced from the United States, Italy and Spain.

Sequenced by immunoSEQ multiplex PCR; TCRdb stores in-frame clones only, minus some. The sample yields around 200,000 clones, around 84% seen once. Germline V CDR1 and CDR2: SGHDN, FVKESK. CDR3 length: 14 amino acids. V lost 2 bases to trimming and J lost 6 bases, with 11 bases between them. Sequencing input: peripheral blood. The clonotype originates from a woman of 80 years or more with active or convalescent COVID-19. This chain joins TRBV14 and TRBJ1-5; TRBD1 is a possible D gene (5 bases). The CDR3 protein is CASSQSQGGQPQHF. CDR3 DNA: TGTGCCAGCAGCCAAAGCCAGGGTGGTCAGCCCCAGCATTTT.